Shown below are 13 T cell receptor beta chains from a single sample sequenced in a study of TIL therapy for anti-PD-1-resistant metastatic lung cancer. The sample's time point: pre-treatment sample, taken before nivolumab and TIL therapy. The libraries were made with immunoSEQ v3. Measured with immunoSEQ multiplex PCR; TCRdb has only the in-frame clones, and not every one. The sample includes approximately 50,000 clones, around 79% of them seen just once. The specimen comprised blood, sampled at baseline. These receptors were taken from a man aged 65 to 79 with non-small cell lung cancer.

Written as DNA, the CDR3 is TGTGCCAGCAGCACCGGACAGGGTTCCTACAATGAGCAGTTCTTC. As protein: CASSTGQGSYNEQFF. The genes are TRBV7-6 and TRBJ2-1, with 8 nucleotides matching TRBD1. This CDR3 is 15 amino acids long. The J segment lost 1 base and the V segment lost 5 bases, leaving 4 bases of the junction unmatched. The germline V gene encodes CDR1 SGHVS and CDR2 FNYEAQ.

V and J are TRBV15 and TRBJ2-3; possible D gene TRBD2, 5 bases. This CDR3 comprises 15 residues. CDR1 LNHNV and CDR2 YYDKDF come from the germline V gene (reference sequence). Trimming pared 1 base from V and 3 bases from J, leaving 11 bases between. CDR3 sequence: CATSRVGGSTDTQYF. DNA of the CDR3: TGTGCCACCAGCAGAGTTGGTGGGAGTACAGATACGCAGTATTTT.

The chain employs TRBV5-4 and TRBJ1-3; 11 nucleotides line up with TRBD1. Trimming at V came to 4 bases and at J to 2 bases, leaving 8 bases not matched to a gene. Germline V gene data show CDR1 as SGHNT and CDR2 as YYREEE (reference sequence). This CDR3 spans 17 amino acids. CDR3 region: CASSEDRGRSAGNTIYF. In DNA form, the CDR3 reads TGTGCCAGCAGCGAGGACAGGGGGCGGTCTGCTGGAAACACCATATATTTT.

The chain employs TRBV5-6 and TRBJ2-7; TRBD2 matches at 7 bases. The ends lost 4 bases at V and 4 bases at J; junction bases unmatched: 5. Germline CDR1 SGHDT, CDR2 YYEEEE. CDR3 length: 13 amino acids. The CDR3 protein is CASSPGRGYEQYF. CDR3 in DNA: TGTGCCAGCAGCCCGGGGAGGGGATACGAGCAGTACTTC.

This clone has a single count. This chain joins TRBV13 and TRBJ2-3; D is possibly TRBD1 (6 bases). Trimming cost V 4 bases and J 2 bases, with 16 bases left between them. The CDR3 runs 16 residues. Germline CDR1 and CDR2: PRHDT and FYEKMQ (reference sequence). The CDR3 bases are TGTGCCAGCAGCTACCTTAATAACAGGGACACAGATACGCAGTATTTT. Protein: CASSYLNNRDTDTQYF.

The chain recombines TRBV6-6 with TRBJ1-3, with 9 bases aligning to TRBD1. The CDR3 contains 16 residues. CDR1 is MNHNY, CDR2 SVGAGI, per germline (reference sequence). With V trimmed by 2 bases and J by 3 bases, 5 bases remained unmatched. The CDR3 region has the DNA TGTGCCAGCAGTTACCTGGGACAGGGAGGTGGAAACACCATATATTTT. Amino acids: CASSYLGQGGGNTIYF.

The chain joins TRBV5-1 to TRBJ2-3; 9 bases align to TRBD1. This CDR3 contains 16 residues. The J segment lost 3 bases and the V segment lost 4 bases, leaving 9 bases of the junction unmatched. Germline V lookup: CDR1 SGHRS, CDR2 YFSETQ. The CDR3 region has the DNA TGCGCCAGCAGCACGAAACAGGGGGCGCTGACAGATACGCAGTATTTT. Translated, it gives CASSTKQGALTDTQYF.

V and J are TRBV27 and TRBJ2-7; 8 bases fit TRBD2. This CDR3 has 17 amino acids. Trimming at V came to 4 bases and at J to 2 bases, leaving 13 bases not matched to a gene. Germline V gene lookup returns CDR1 MNHEY and CDR2 SMNVEV (reference sequence). CDR3 DNA: TGTGCCAGCAGTTGGAAAGCAATCACGGGACTAGCCTACGAGCAGTACTTC. It yields the protein CASSWKAITGLAYEQYF.

The chain combines TRBV10-3 with TRBJ1-2; weak D call: TRBD1 (5 bases). This CDR3 contains 13 residues. Germline CDR1 is ENHRY and CDR2 is SYGVKD. V dropped 3 bases and J dropped 2 bases, with 7 bases sitting between them. The CDR3, as DNA: TGTGCCATCAGTGAAGGGGCAAACTATGGCTACACCTTC. It is translated as CAISEGANYGYTF.

The CDR3 is CASSFRQGPNEKLFF. The CDR3 DNA reads TGTGCCAGCAGCTTTCGACAGGGCCCGAATGAAAAACTGTTTTTT. This sequence joins TRBV5-6 and TRBJ1-4, with 7 bases matching TRBD1. V was clipped by 2 bases and J by 5 bases; unmatched bases: 6. There are 15 residues in the CDR3. The germline V gene encodes CDR1 SGHDT and CDR2 YYEEEE.

The chain combines TRBV6-1 with TRBJ2-7; unclear D gene. V lost 1 base to trimming and J lost 4 bases, with 14 bases between them. The CDR3 spans 15 residues. Germline V gene data show CDR1 as MNHNS and CDR2 as SASEGT. The DNA for the CDR3 is TGTGCCAGCAGTGAAGGGCAGCGTCCGCCTTACGAGCAGTACTTC. Amino acid sequence: CASSEGQRPPYEQYF.

This rearrangement joins TRBV28 to TRBJ1-5; possibly TRBD1 for D (6 bases). CDR3 length: 15 residues. Trimming left V 6 bases short and J 7 bases short, with 19 bases between. The V gene's germline CDR1 is MDHEN and CDR2 SYDVKM. The chain's CDR3 is CASSPRGLMMQPQHF. The CDR3, as DNA: TGTGCCAGCAGCCCCAGGGGTTTAATGATGCAGCCCCAGCATTTT. Combining the CDR3 with reference TRBV28 and TRBJ1-5 gives the whole variable domain DVKVTQSSRYLVKRTGEKVFLECVQDMDHENMFWYRQDPGLGLRLIYFSYDVKMKEKGDIPEGYSVSREKKERFSLILESASTNQTSMYLCASSPRGLMMQPQHFGDGTRLSIL.

In nucleotides, the CDR3 is TGTGCCAGCAGTCCCCAGTCGGGGGCCGGGGAGCTGTTTTTT. Its translation: CASSPQSGAGELFF. The chain uses TRBV2 and TRBJ2-2; tentative D call: TRBD2 (6 bases). V gave up 5 bases and J gave up 6 bases, with 13 bases separating them. In germline, CDR1 is SNHLY, CDR2 FYNNEI. The CDR3 is made up of 14 amino acids.